This T cell receptor beta chain was sequenced during a study of post-analysis software for immune sequencing data. Researchers reported that TCR beta cDNA libraries carried unique molecular identifiers. In TCRdb, the PCR reads were re-called with MiXCR into one record per CDR3 protein. The sample lists 740,000 or so distinct CDR3 sequences, 53% occurring once. Study results and caveats: Controls showed lower frequencies than patients for several TRBV segments, and TRBV5-6, TRBV5-1 and TRBV20-1 were among these. Controls significantly exceeded multiple sclerosis patients in normalized Chao1 diversity. Strong same-batch co-clustering of samples appeared with F measure clustering.

Germline loops: CDR1 SGHRS, CDR2 YFSETQ. After removal of 0 bases from V and 0 bases from J, the junction contained 4 bases not matched to a gene. There are 17 residues in the CDR3. Comment on this clonotype: Antigen: not known.

This sequence was found in a girl under 18 with multiple sclerosis. The chain has TRBV5-1 and TRBJ2-1; 9 positions match TRBD2. The sample taken for sequencing was blood. The CDR3 loop is CASSLGLAASSYNEQFF. CDR3 DNA: TGCGCCAGCAGCTTGGGACTAGCGGCTAGCTCCTACAATGAGCAGTTCTTC.